The clone carrying this T cell receptor beta chain was seen a handful of times. Its antigen is as yet unknown. J was trimmed by 1 base and V by 0 bases; bases with no gene match: 13. The CDR3 runs to 21 residues. The germline V gene has CDR1 SGHTA and CDR2 FQGNSA. This sample was included in a study of cytomegalovirus exposure and HLA in healthy donors. Study-wide findings and caveats: Productive status was seen about 87% or about 30% of the time for most TCR beta V segments in an earlier analysis. Reports state that TCR beta sequences accurately predicted most subjects' HLA-A and HLA-B alleles.

60 Vbeta and 13 Jbeta primers were used in PCR. Generated by immunoSEQ multiplex PCR, the TCRdb table keeps only in-frame clones and is missing some. The sample includes nearly 110,000 clones, around three quarters of them seen just once. Donors had nominal health at sampling but likely had unrecorded immune exposures. The clonotype originates from a woman in her forties or fifties in good health and CMV-seropositive. Sequencing input: PBMCs. J is TRBJ2-4 and V is TRBV7-2; 12 bases are a match to TRBD2. The DNA for the CDR3 is TGTGCCAGCAGCTTAGCAGTGGCTAGCGGGGGGGCCTACCTGGCCAAAAACATTCAGTACTTC. Its protein is CASSLAVASGGAYLAKNIQYF.